The entry below describes one TCR beta chain. This record comes from a study of memory CD4+ T cells and cytomegalovirus serostatus. The CDR3 runs to 13 residues. Trimming stripped 1 base from V and 6 bases from J, with 7 bases between. In germline, CDR1 is SNHLY, CDR2 FYNNEI. Profiled with immunoSEQ multiplex PCR; TCRdb holds only in-frame clones, not every one. This sample has about 60,000 clones, with approximately 80% found just once. The sort gate was single viable CD3+CD4+CD8-CD45RO+ cells for memory CD4+ T cells. The chain uses TRBV2 and TRBJ2-1; D unclear. The sequenced sample was memory CD4+ T cells from blood. This clonotype was sampled from an adult in good health and CMV-seronegative. This CDR3 is CASSEDYSNEQFF. CDR3 DNA: TGTGCCAGCAGTGAAGACTATTCCAATGAGCAGTTCTTC.